A single TCR beta chain is shown here with its context. The data were obtained in a study of control samples from healthy donors and cancer patients. Only in-frame clones appear in the TCRdb table, and some are missing; sequencing was by immunoSEQ multiplex PCR. In the table there are roughly 450,000 clones, 80% to 95% of which are singletons. The J segment lost 15 bases and the V segment lost 6 bases, leaving 6 bases of the junction unmatched. The CDR3 has 11 residues. Sequencing was performed on PBMCs. The chain employs TRBV12-3 or TRBV12-4 and TRBJ2-1; TRBD2 matches at 9 bases. The source of this sequence is a man aged 35 to 55 with head and neck cancer. CDR3 loop: CASSSGTSLFF. DNA for the CDR3: TGTGCCAGCAGCTCCGGGACTAGCCTGTTCTTC.